This TCR beta chain is from a study of blood T cells in healthy people across ages. The study drew donors from healthy Caucasian individuals in Russia aged roughly 6 to 95. Isolated PBMCs totaled at least 6 million in each sample. Points from the study as a whole: Both naive CD4+ cell counts and diversity were greater in long-lived donors than in aged donors.

The CDR3 runs 14 residues. Germline-derived CDR1 and CDR2 are MNHEY and SVGAGI. V lost 8 bases and J lost 2; bases outside the gene matches: 4. Concerning this clonotype: Its matching antigen is unknown.

A second PCR, run for about 6 to 11 cycles, used a sample-barcoded 5' primer plus a J-beta primer mix. Each cDNA molecule, via a template-switch adaptor with 12 random nucleotides, was tagged. TCRdb analysed the 5' RACE reads with MiXCR anew, one entry per CDR3 protein. The top ten clones hold about 20% of a sample with approximately 850,000 distinct CDR3 sequences, 55% to 75% of them seen once. Sequencing input: blood. The chain recombines TRBV6-5 with TRBJ2-7, with 12 positions matching TRBD2. This clonotype was sampled from a man aged 25-45 years in good health. Here the CDR3 reads CASRLAGDPYEQYF. The DNA for the CDR3 is TGTGCCAGCCGACTAGCGGGAGACCCCTACGAGCAGTACTTC.